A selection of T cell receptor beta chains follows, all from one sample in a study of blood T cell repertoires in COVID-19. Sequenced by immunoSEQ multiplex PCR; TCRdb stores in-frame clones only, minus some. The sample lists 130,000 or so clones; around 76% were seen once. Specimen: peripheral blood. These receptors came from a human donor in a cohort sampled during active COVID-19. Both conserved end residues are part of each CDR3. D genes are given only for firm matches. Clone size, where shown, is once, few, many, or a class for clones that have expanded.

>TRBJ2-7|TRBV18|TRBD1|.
CASSPYGTGASVTYEQYF
TGTGCCAGCTCACCATACGGGACAGGGGCTTCTGTGACCTACGAGCAGTACTTC
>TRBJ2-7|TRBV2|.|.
CASSETGQGRDEQYF
TGTGCCAGCAGTGAGACTGGGCAGGGTCGCGACGAGCAGTACTTC
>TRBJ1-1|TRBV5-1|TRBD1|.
CASSSKTGGRVRDTEAFF
TGCGCCAGCAGCTCGAAGACAGGGGGCAGGGTTAGGGACACTGAAGCTTTCTTT
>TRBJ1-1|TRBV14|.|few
CASSPLGYMNTEAFF
TGTGCCAGCAGCCCACTAGGCTATATGAACACTGAAGCTTTCTTT
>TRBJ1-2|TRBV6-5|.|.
CASSYSRSYGYTF
TGTGCCAGCAGTTATTCCCGTTCCTATGGCTACACCTTC
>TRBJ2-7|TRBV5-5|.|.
CASSLAQATGRTYEQYF
TGTGCCAGCAGCTTGGCGCAGGCTACAGGGAGAACCTACGAGCAGTACTTC
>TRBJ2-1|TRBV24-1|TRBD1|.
CATHSGQGIPNEQFF
TGTGCCACTCATTCCGGACAGGGAATTCCCAATGAGCAGTTCTTC
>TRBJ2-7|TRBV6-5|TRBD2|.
CASSPSSGGLYEQYF
TGTGCCAGCAGCCCATCTAGCGGGGGTCTCTACGAGCAGTACTTC
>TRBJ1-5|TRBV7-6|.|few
CASSLVQGINQPQHF
TGTGCCAGCAGCTTAGTACAGGGTATTAATCAGCCCCAGCATTTT
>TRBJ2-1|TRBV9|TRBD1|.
CASSARQGAYNEQFF
TGTGCCAGCAGCGCAAGACAGGGAGCTTACAATGAGCAGTTCTTC
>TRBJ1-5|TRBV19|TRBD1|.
CASTIQGAGSRQPQHF
TGTGCCAGTACCATCCAGGGGGCAGGGTCACGTCAGCCCCAGCATTTT
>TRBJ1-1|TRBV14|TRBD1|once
CASSQNLGQGNTEAFF
TGTGCCAGCAGCCAGAACCTGGGACAGGGGAACACTGAAGCTTTCTTT
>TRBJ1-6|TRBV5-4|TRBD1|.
CASRTGGISRNSPLHF
TGTGCCAGCAGGACAGGGGGAATCAGCAGGAATTCACCCCTCCACTTT
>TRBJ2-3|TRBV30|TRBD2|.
CAWSRGGRTDTQYF
TGTGCCTGGAGTCGGGGGGGGCGCACAGATACGCAGTATTTT
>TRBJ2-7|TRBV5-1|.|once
CASSEGYEQYF
TGCGCCAGCAGCGAGGGCTACGAGCAGTACTTC
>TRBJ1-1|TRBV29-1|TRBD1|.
CSAWTGGIQAFF
TGCAGCGCCTGGACAGGGGGCATTCAAGCTTTCTTT
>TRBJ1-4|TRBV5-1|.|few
CASSARGGNEKLFF
TGCGCCAGCAGCGCGAGGGGAGGTAATGAAAAACTGTTTTTT
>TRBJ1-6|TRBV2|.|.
CASSAREVGNNSPLHF
TGTGCCAGCAGTGCCAGGGAGGTGGGGAATAATTCACCCCTCCACTTT
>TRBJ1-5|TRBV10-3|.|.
CASRNAGYSNQPQHF
TGTGCCTCCCGAAACGCCGGTTATAGCAATCAGCCCCAGCATTTT
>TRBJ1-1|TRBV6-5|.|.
CASRADSSNTEAFF
TGTGCCAGCAGAGCCGACAGCTCGAACACTGAAGCTTTCTTT
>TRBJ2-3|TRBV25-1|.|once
CASSQTDTDTQYF
TGTGCCAGCAGCCAGACAGACACAGATACGCAGTATTTT
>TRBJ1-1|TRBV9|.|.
CASSVAGTPMNTEAFF
TGTGCCAGCAGCGTAGCTGGGACACCCATGAACACTGAAGCTTTCTTT
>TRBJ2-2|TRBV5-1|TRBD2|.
CASSQRGSGGSNTGELFF
TGCGCCAGCAGCCAACGTGGGAGCGGGGGCTCGAACACCGGGGAGCTGTTTTTT
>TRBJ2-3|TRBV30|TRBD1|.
CAWSWGDRDTDTQYF
TGTGCCTGGAGTTGGGGGGACAGGGACACAGATACGCAGTATTTT
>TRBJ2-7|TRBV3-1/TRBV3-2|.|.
CASSPNFRQDYEQYF
TGTGCCAGCAGCCCAAATTTTCGACAGGACTACGAGCAGTACTTC
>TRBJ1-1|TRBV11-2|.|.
CASSRRGAGNTEAFF
TGTGCCAGCAGCCGCCGGGGGGCAGGGAACACTGAAGCTTTCTTT
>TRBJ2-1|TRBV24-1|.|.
CATSGEPGGGPYNEQFF
TGTGCCACCAGTGGGGAACCCGGCGGGGGCCCTTACAATGAGCAGTTCTTC
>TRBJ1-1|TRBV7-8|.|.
CASSFIDSMEGEAFF
TGTGCCAGCAGCTTCATCGACAGTATGGAGGGCGAAGCTTTCTTT
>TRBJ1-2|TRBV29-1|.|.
CSAAYGNYGYTF
TGCAGCGCCGCGTACGGTAACTATGGCTACACCTTC
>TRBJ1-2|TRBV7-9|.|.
CASSSDRVYGYTF
TGTGCCAGCAGCTCGGACAGAGTCTATGGCTACACCTTC
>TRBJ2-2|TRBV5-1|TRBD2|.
CASSAGTSGANTGELFF
TGCGCCAGCAGCGCCGGGACTAGCGGGGCGAACACCGGGGAGCTGTTTTTT
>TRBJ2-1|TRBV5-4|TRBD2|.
CASSRGLAGIYNEQFF
TGTGCCAGCAGCCGGGGACTAGCGGGGATTTACAATGAGCAGTTCTTC
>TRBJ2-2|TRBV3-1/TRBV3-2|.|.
CASSQTHTMSGELFF
TGTGCCAGCAGCCAAACACATACCATGTCCGGGGAGCTGTTTTTT
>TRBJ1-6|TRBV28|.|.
CASSWTGENSPLHF
TGTGCCAGCAGTTGGACGGGAGAGAATTCACCCCTCCACTTT
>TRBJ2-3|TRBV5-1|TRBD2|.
CASAASIGGGKGNTQYF
TGCGCCAGTGCAGCTTCAATCGGCGGGGGGAAAGGGAATACGCAGTATTTT
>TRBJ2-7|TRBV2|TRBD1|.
CASSSQGAWEQYF
TGTGCCAGCAGTTCACAGGGGGCTTGGGAGCAGTACTTC
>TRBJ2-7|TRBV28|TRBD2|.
CASSALGLARYTYEQYF
TGTGCCAGCAGTGCCCTGGGACTAGCGAGGTACACCTACGAGCAGTACTTC
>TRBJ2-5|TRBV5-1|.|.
CASSLSAQAPETQYF
TGCGCCAGCAGCTTGAGTGCCCAGGCCCCAGAGACCCAGTACTTC
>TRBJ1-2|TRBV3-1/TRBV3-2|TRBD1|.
CASSPDREIRAYTF
TGTGCCAGCAGCCCAGACAGGGAAATCAGAGCCTACACCTTC
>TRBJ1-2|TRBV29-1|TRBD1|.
CSVGTGDYGYTF
TGCAGCGTTGGGACAGGGGACTATGGCTACACCTTC
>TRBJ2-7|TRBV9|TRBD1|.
CASSPRTGDNEQYF
TGTGCCAGCAGCCCCCGGACAGGGGATAACGAGCAGTACTTC
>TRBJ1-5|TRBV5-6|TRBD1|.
CASSLARGQRNQPQHF
TGTGCCAGCAGCTTGGCCAGGGGGCAGCGGAATCAGCCCCAGCATTTT
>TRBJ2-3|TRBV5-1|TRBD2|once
CASSATSGGATDTQYF
TGCGCCAGCAGCGCGACTAGCGGGGGGGCCACAGATACGCAGTATTTT
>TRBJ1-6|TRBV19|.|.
CASTLHSGYNSPLHF
TGTGCCAGTACCCTGCACAGCGGTTATAATTCACCCCTCCACTTT
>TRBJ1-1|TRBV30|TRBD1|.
CAGGQGKAFF
TGTGCCGGGGGACAGGGGAAAGCTTTCTTT
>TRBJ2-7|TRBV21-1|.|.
CASSIRTSAYEQYF
TGTGCCAGCAGCATTCGGACTAGCGCCTACGAGCAGTACTTC
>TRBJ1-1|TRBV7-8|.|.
CASSLNSAQNTEAFF
TGTGCCAGCAGCCTAAACAGTGCCCAGAACACTGAAGCTTTCTTT
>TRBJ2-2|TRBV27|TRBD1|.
CASSRTGGASTGELFF
TGTGCCAGCAGTCGGACAGGGGGCGCTTCAACCGGGGAGCTGTTTTTT
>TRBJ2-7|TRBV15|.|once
CATSLYRSPYEQYF
TGTGCCACCAGCTTGTACAGAAGCCCCTACGAGCAGTACTTC
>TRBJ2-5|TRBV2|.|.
CASRVGRVQETQYF
TGTGCCAGCAGGGTGGGCAGAGTTCAAGAGACCCAGTACTTC
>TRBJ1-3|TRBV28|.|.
CASSPAGGGNTIYF
TGTGCCAGCAGCCCGGCAGGAGGGGGAAACACCATATATTTT
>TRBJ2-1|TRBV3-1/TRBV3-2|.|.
CASAQRLSYNEQFF
TGTGCCAGCGCCCAGCGGCTCTCCTACAATGAGCAGTTCTTC
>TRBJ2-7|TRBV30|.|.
CAWSQGPFSYEQYF
TGTGCCTGGAGTCAGGGCCCATTCTCCTACGAGCAGTACTTC
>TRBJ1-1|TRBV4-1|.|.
CASSHGGRDGGTEAFF
TGCGCCAGCAGCCACGGGGGTAGGGACGGGGGCACTGAAGCTTTCTTT
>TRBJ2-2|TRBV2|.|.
CASKTETLNTGELFF
TGTGCCAGCAAGACAGAAACCCTGAACACCGGGGAGCTGTTTTTT
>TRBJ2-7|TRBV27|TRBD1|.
CASSSGQGAYEQYF
TGTGCCAGCAGTTCCGGACAGGGGGCCTACGAGCAGTACTTC
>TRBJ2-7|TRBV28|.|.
CASTFGGAPYEQYF
TGTGCCAGCACCTTCGGAGGCGCCCCCTACGAGCAGTACTTC
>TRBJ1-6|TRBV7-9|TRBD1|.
CASSQDRELYNSPLHF
TGTGCCAGCAGCCAGGACAGGGAACTGTATAATTCACCCCTCCACTTT